These 16 T cell receptor beta chains came from one sample sequenced in a study of a mutant IDH1 vaccine in newly diagnosed glioma. Some clones are missing from TCRdb's copy, which holds only in-frame ones; the method was immunoSEQ multiplex PCR. The sample yields over 50,000 clones, more than 80% seen once. Their antigens remain unidentified. The time point here: week 5, during vaccination. Alongside topical imiquimod, each dose of vaccine comprised 300 ug of mutant IDH1 20-mer peptide. Source: PBMCs, taken from a glioma patient whose treatment included an IDH1 peptide vaccine. The receptor set was obtained from a woman aged 40 to 50 with glioma.

The chain uses TRBV2 and TRBJ1-4; 7 bases align to TRBD1. The V gene's germline CDR1 is SNHLY and CDR2 FYNNEI. J lost 8 bases, V lost 1 base, and 4 bases had no gene match. The CDR3 spans 14 residues. CDR3 loop: CASSEDRGGEKLFF. CDR3 DNA: TGTGCCAGCAGTGAAGACAGGGGTGGGGAAAAACTGTTTTTT.

This chain uses TRBV19 with TRBJ1-5, with D tentatively TRBD1 (5 bases). CDR1 LNHDA and CDR2 SQIVND come from the germline V gene (reference sequence). The CDR3 is made up of 16 amino acids. Trimming pared 7 bases from V and 5 bases from J, leaving 21 bases between. CDR3 nucleotide sequence: TGTGCCAGTAAGGGAGTAGGGGCCCCGGGTGATCAGCCCCAGCATTTT. Its translation: CASKGVGAPGDQPQHF. Combining the CDR3 with reference TRBV19 and TRBJ1-5 gives the whole variable domain DGGITQSPKYLFRKEGQNVTLSCEQNLNHDAMYWYRQDPGQGLRLIYYSQIVNDFQKGDIAEGYSVSREKKESFPLTVTSAQKNPTAFYLCASKGVGAPGDQPQHFGDGTRLSIL.

In its sample, this clone was seen once. This sequence joins TRBV19 and TRBJ2-1; possibly TRBD2 for D (6 bases). The germline V and J ends were trimmed by 3 bases and 9 bases, with 12 bases remaining between them. The CDR3 length is 13 residues. CDR1 is LNHDA and CDR2 is SQIVND in the germline V gene (reference sequence). CDR3 residues: CASSMDGGAEQFF. Here the CDR3 DNA reads TGTGCCAGTAGTATGGATGGCGGGGCTGAGCAGTTCTTC.

The chain employs TRBV20-1 and TRBJ1-2, with D uncertain. The CDR3 has 11 residues. Germline CDR1 and CDR2: DFQATT and SNEGSKA (reference sequence). Trimming cost V 2 bases and J 5 bases, with 6 bases left between them. DNA of the CDR3: TGCAGTGCTAGAAGAGGGTATGGCTACACCTTC. It yields the protein CSARRGYGYTF.

V is TRBV29-1 and J is TRBJ1-4; D may be TRBD1 (5 bases). The CDR3 is 13 residues long. V lost 3 bases, J lost 3 bases, and 8 bases lay in between. CDR1 is SQVTM and CDR2 is ANQGSEA in the germline V gene. CDR3 nucleotides: TGCAGCGTTGATGGGGGGGCTAATGAAAAACTGTTTTTT. Translation: CSVDGGANEKLFF. Complete variable domain (other parts from reference TRBV29-1 and TRBJ1-4): SAVISQKPSRDICQRGTSLTIQCQVDSQVTMMFWYRQQPGQSLTLIATANQGSEATYESGFVIDKFPISRPNLTFSTLTVSNMSPEDSSIYLCSVDGGANEKLFFGSGTQLSVL.

Turning to this clone: A junction end diverges from the germline sequence, so it may reflect a read error. This chain joins TRBV10-3 and TRBJ2-7; 11 bases are shared with TRBD2. In germline, CDR1 is ENHRY, CDR2 SYGVKD. The CDR3 consists of 13 residues. This chain's CDR3 is CAISAGLAESQSF. The CDR3, as DNA: TGTGCCATCAGTGCGGGACTAGCGGAGTCACAAAGCTTC.

This chain connects TRBV6-5 to TRBJ1-6; D gene uncertain. This CDR3 comprises 13 residues. Trimming took off 6 bases at V and 6 bases at J, with 9 bases between the two ends. Germline loops: CDR1 MNHEY, CDR2 SVGAGI. CDR3 sequence: CASRPIGNSPLHF. CDR3 coding DNA: TGTGCCAGCAGACCCATTGGTAATTCACCCCTCCACTTT.

The J gene is TRBJ1-4, the V gene TRBV7-9; D may be TRBD1 (6 bases). CDR1 is SEHNR, CDR2 FQNEAQ, per germline (reference sequence). Trimming shortened V by 5 bases and J by 8 bases, and 18 bases separated the two germline ends. This CDR3 is 15 amino acids long. The CDR3 nucleotides read TGTGCCAGCAGCCCGAACAGGGCAGGAAGCGAAAAACTGTTTTTT. Residues: CASSPNRAGSEKLFF.

This clone turned up a few times. The CDR3 DNA sequence: TGTGCCAGCAGTTCGGGACGGACAACTAATGAAAAACTGTTTTTT. Its translation is CASSSGRTTNEKLFF. The chain employs TRBV6-5 and TRBJ1-4; tentatively, D is TRBD1 (5 bases). V lost 4 bases and J lost 0, with 9 bases in between. CDR1 MNHEY and CDR2 SVGAGI come from the germline V gene. The CDR3 extends over 15 amino acids.

The chain couples TRBV6-5 to TRBJ2-7, with 9 bases fitting TRBD1. After removal of 0 bases from V and 1 base from J, the junction contained 1 base not matched to a gene. The germline CDR1 and CDR2 sequences are MNHEY and SVGAGI. CDR3 size: 15 residues. The CDR3 region is CASSYSDRGSYEQYF. The CDR3 DNA is TGTGCCAGCAGTTACTCTGACAGGGGGTCCTACGAGCAGTACTTC.

This chain connects TRBV7-9 to TRBJ2-7, with TRBD1 identical over 11 bases. The trim removed 5 bases at V and 1 base at J, leaving 4 bases unmatched. Germline-derived CDR1 and CDR2 are SEHNR and FQNEAQ (reference sequence). CDR3 length: 15 residues. CDR3 residues: CASSRGQGGSYEQYF. CDR3 in DNA: TGTGCCAGCAGCAGGGGACAGGGGGGTTCCTACGAGCAGTACTTC.

The genes are TRBV2 and TRBJ2-3; D remains ambiguous. The CDR3 is 13 residues long. Looked up from germline, CDR1 is SNHLY and CDR2 is FYNNEI. V was shortened by 1 base and J by 6 bases, with 8 bases between the two germline ends. The CDR3 spells CASSEGGWDTQYF. In DNA form, the CDR3 reads TGTGCCAGCAGTGAAGGGGGATGGGATACGCAGTATTTT.

The rearrangement links TRBV5-1 to TRBJ1-4; no clear D gene. The germline V and J ends were trimmed by 1 base and 7 bases, with 11 bases remaining between them. Germline lookup yields CDR1 SGHRS and CDR2 YFSETQ. The CDR3 runs 14 residues. The CDR3 reads CASSLTIRGEKLFF. CDR3 nucleotide sequence: TGCGCCAGCAGCTTGACTATTCGGGGTGAAAAACTGTTTTTT. Based on the CDR3 plus reference TRBV5-1 and TRBJ1-4, the full variable domain is KAGVTQTPRYLIKTRGQQVTLSCSPISGHRSVSWYQQTPGQGLQFLFEYFSETQRNKGNFPGRFSGRQFSNSRSEMNVSTLELGDSALYLCASSLTIRGEKLFFGSGTQLSVL.

The V call is TRBV19, the J call TRBJ1-1, with a possible D match to TRBD1 (5 bases). CDR3 size: 14 residues. Germline V gene sequence: CDR1 LNHDA, CDR2 SQIVND (reference sequence). V gave up 6 bases and J gave up 4 bases, with 15 bases separating them. The CDR3 region is CASRPQGWGTEAFF. CDR3 bases: TGTGCCAGTAGACCCCAGGGATGGGGCACTGAAGCTTTCTTT.

This rearrangement joins TRBV6-5 to TRBJ1-2; D possibly corresponds to TRBD1 (5 bases). The CDR3 spans 14 residues. Germline V gene sequence: CDR1 MNHEY, CDR2 SVGAGI. The ends were cut back, 6 bases at V and 9 bases at J, with 20 bases in the middle. In nucleotides, the CDR3 is TGTGCCAGCAGATTGGACCAGGGCCCAACCCGCTACACCTTC. The encoded protein is CASRLDQGPTRYTF.

The chain is built from TRBV19 and TRBJ1-2; the match to TRBD1 covers 7 bases. V dropped 11 bases and J dropped 4; count of bases not matched to a gene: 13. Germline V gene lookup returns CDR1 LNHDA and CDR2 SQIVND (reference sequence). The CDR3 extends over 14 amino acids. The CDR3 protein is CASAWDSEFYGYTF. The CDR3 region has the DNA TGTGCCTCAGCCTGGGACAGTGAGTTCTATGGCTACACCTTC.